This TCR beta chain came from a study of regulatory T cells in long-lasting Graves disease. Overall study results and limits: Favoring TRBV28, TRBJ1-2 and TRBJ2-5 was a feature seen in persistent disease. Persistent Graves' patients had lower TCR diversity than newly diagnosed ones. With a small sample size, accuracy may have been reduced.

Time point noted: persistent/refractory GD, antithyroid drugs over 5 years with positive TRAb. Preparation of the TCR library used RNA extracted from PBMCs. Patients came from an endocrinology department in Xi'an, China. CDR3 regions were amplified by Arm-PCR using iRepertoire HTBI primers to build TCR beta libraries. TCRdb analysed the multiplex PCR reads with MiXCR anew, one entry per CDR3 protein. The table has hundreds of thousands of distinct CDR3 sequences, 25% to 35% seen once. This clonotype came up a few times. Its antigen is unknown. Germline CDR1 is MNHEY and CDR2 is SVGEGT. This CDR3 has 16 residues. V lost 4 bases to trimming and J lost 1 base; unmatched junction nucleotides: 5.

The sequence derives from a female donor with Graves disease. The material sequenced was peripheral blood mononuclear cells (PBMCs), taken when the disease was refractory, from a patient treated with antithyroid drugs. The chain is built from TRBV6-2 or TRBV6-3 and TRBJ1-5; 9 nucleotides agree with TRBD1. The CDR3 DNA reads TGTGCCAGCAGTTCCCTGGACAGGGGAAGCAATCAGCCCCAGCATTTT. Protein: CASSSLDRGSNQPQHF.